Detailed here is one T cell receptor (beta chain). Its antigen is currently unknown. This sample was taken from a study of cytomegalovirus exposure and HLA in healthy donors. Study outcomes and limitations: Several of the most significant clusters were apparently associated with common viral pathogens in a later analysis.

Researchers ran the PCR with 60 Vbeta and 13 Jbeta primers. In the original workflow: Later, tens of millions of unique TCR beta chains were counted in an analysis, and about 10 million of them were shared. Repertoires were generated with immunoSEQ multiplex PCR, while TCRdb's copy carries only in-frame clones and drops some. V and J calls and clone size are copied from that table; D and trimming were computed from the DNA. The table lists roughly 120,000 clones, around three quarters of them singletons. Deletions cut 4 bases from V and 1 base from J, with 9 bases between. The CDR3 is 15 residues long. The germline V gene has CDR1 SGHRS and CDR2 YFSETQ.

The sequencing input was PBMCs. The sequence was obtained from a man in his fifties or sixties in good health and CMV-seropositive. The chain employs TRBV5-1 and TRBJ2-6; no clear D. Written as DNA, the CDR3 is TGCGCCAGCAGCGCACAGCCTTCTGGGGCCAACGTCCTGACTTTC. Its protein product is CASSAQPSGANVLTF.